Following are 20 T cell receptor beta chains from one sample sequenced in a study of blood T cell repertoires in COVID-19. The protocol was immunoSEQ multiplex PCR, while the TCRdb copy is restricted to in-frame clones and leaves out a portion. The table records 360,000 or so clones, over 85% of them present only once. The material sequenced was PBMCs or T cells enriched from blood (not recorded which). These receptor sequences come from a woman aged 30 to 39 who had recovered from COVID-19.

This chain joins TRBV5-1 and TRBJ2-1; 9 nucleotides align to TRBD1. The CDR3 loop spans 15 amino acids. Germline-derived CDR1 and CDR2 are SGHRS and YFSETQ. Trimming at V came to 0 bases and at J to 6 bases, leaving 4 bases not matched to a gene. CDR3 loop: CASSLGDRVANEQFF. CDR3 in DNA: TGCGCCAGCAGCTTGGGGGACAGGGTTGCCAATGAGCAGTTCTTC.

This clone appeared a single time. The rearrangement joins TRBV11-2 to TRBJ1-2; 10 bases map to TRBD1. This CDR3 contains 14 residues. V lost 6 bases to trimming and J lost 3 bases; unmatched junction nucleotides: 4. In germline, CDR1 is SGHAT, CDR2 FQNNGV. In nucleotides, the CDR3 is TGTGCCAGCAGATACGGACAGGGGGACTATGGCTACACCTTC. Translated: CASRYGQGDYGYTF. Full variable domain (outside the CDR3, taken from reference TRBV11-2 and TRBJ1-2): EAGVAQSPRYKIIEKRQSVAFWCNPISGHATLYWYQQILGQGPKLLIQFQNNGVVDDSQLPKDRFSAERLKGVDSTLKIQPAKLEDSAVYLCASRYGQGDYGYTFGSGTRLTVV.

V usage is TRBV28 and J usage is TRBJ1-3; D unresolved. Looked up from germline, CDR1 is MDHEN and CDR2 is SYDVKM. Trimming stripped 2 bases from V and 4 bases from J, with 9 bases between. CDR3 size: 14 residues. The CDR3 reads CASSLQSPGNTIYF. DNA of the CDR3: TGTGCCAGCAGTTTACAGTCCCCCGGAAACACCATATATTTT. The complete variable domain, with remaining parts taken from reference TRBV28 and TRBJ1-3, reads DVKVTQSSRYLVKRTGEKVFLECVQDMDHENMFWYRQDPGLGLRLIYFSYDVKMKEKGDIPEGYSVSREKKERFSLILESASTNQTSMYLCASSLQSPGNTIYFGEGSWLTVV.

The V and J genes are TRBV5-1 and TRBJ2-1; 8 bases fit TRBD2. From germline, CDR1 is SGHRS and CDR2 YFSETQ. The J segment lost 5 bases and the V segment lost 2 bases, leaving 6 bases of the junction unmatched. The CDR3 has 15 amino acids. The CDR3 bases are TGCGCCAGCAGCTTTTTAACTAGCGGAAACAATGAGCAGTTCTTC. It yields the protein CASSFLTSGNNEQFF. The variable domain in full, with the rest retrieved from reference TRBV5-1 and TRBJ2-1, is KAGVTQTPRYLIKTRGQQVTLSCSPISGHRSVSWYQQTPGQGLQFLFEYFSETQRNKGNFPGRFSGRQFSNSRSEMNVSTLELGDSALYLCASSFLTSGNNEQFFGPGTRLTVL.

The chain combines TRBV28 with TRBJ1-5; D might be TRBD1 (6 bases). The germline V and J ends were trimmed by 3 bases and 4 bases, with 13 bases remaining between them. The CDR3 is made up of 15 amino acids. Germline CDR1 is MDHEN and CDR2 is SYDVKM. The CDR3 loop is CASSFGGRGNQPQHF. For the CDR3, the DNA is TGTGCCAGCAGTTTTGGAGGGAGGGGGAATCAGCCCCAGCATTTT. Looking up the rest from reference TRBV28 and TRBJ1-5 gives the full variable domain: DVKVTQSSRYLVKRTGEKVFLECVQDMDHENMFWYRQDPGLGLRLIYFSYDVKMKEKGDIPEGYSVSREKKERFSLILESASTNQTSMYLCASSFGGRGNQPQHFGDGTRLSIL.

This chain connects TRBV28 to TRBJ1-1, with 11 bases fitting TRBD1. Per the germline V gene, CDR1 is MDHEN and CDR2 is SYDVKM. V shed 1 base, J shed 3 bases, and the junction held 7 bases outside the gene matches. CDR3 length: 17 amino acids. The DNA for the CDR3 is TGTGCCAGCAGTTTATTCGGACAGGGGGCGGGGGACACTGAAGCTTTCTTT. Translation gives CASSLFGQGAGDTEAFF.

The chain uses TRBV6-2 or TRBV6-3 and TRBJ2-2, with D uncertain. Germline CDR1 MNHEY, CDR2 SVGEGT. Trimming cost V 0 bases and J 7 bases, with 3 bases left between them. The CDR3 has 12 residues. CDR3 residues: CASSYSGGELFF. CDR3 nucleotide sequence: TGTGCCAGCAGTTACTCCGGCGGGGAGCTGTTTTTT.

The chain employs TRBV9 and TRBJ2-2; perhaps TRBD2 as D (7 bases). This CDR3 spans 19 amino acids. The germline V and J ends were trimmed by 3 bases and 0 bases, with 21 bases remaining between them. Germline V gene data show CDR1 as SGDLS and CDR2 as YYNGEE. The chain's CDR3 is CASSGRGHNGIANTGELFF. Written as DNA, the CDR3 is TGTGCCAGCAGCGGGCGGGGGCACAACGGGATTGCGAACACCGGGGAGCTGTTTTTT.

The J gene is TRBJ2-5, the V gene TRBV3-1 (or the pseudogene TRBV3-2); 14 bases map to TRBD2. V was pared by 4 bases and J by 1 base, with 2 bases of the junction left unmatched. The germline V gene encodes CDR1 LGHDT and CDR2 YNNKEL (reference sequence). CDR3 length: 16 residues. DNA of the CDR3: TGTGCCAGCAGCCTAGGACTAGCGGGGGGCCAAGAGACCCAGTACTTC. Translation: CASSLGLAGGQETQYF.

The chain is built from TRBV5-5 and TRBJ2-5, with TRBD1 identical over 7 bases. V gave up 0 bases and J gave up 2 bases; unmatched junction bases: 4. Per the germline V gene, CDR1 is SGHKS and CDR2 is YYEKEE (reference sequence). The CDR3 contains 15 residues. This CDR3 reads CASSLDRGWQETQYF. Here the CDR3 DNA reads TGTGCCAGCAGCTTGGACAGGGGTTGGCAAGAGACCCAGTACTTC.

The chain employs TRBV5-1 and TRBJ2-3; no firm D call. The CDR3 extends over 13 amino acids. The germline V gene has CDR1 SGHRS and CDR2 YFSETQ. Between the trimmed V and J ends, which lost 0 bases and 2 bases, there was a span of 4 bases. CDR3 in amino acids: CASSLAYTDTQYF. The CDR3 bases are TGCGCCAGCAGCTTGGCTTACACAGATACGCAGTATTTT.

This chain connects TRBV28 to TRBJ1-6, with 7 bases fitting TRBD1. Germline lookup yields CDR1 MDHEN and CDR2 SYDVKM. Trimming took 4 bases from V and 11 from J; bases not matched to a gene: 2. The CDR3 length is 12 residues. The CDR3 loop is CASSWTGAPLHF. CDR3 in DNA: TGTGCCAGCAGTTGGACAGGCGCACCCCTCCACTTT.

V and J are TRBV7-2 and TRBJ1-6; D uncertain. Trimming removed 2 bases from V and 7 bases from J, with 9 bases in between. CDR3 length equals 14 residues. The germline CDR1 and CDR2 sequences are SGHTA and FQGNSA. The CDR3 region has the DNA TGTGCCAGCAGCTTACTTGATACAAATTCACCCCTCCACTTT. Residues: CASSLLDTNSPLHF.

In nucleotides, the CDR3 is TGTGCCAGCAGTTTAGGTGGGAGAAGGGTCTACGAGCAGTACTTC. Translation: CASSLGGRRVYEQYF. J is TRBJ2-7 and V is TRBV28, with D tentatively TRBD2 (5 bases). CDR1 is MDHEN, CDR2 SYDVKM, per germline. CDR3 size: 15 residues. V was shortened by 2 bases and J by 3 bases, with 14 bases between the two germline ends.

CDR3 nucleotides: TGTGCCAGCACAACAAGGACTAGCGGGAGTACCGGGGAGCTGTTTTTT. Translated, it gives CASTTRTSGSTGELFF. This chain joins TRBV3-1 (or the pseudogene TRBV3-2) and TRBJ2-2, with 13 nucleotides matching TRBD2. The CDR3 is 16 amino acids. V shed 7 bases and J 5 bases; nucleotides not matched to a gene: 7. From germline, CDR1 is LGHDT and CDR2 YNNKEL (reference sequence).

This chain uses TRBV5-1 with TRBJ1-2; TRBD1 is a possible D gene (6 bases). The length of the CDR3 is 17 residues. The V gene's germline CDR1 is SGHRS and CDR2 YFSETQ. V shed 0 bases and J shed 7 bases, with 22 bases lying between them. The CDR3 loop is CASSLEGRGSRGGGYTF. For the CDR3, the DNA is TGCGCCAGCAGCTTGGAGGGCAGGGGATCCCGGGGTGGTGGCTACACCTTC.

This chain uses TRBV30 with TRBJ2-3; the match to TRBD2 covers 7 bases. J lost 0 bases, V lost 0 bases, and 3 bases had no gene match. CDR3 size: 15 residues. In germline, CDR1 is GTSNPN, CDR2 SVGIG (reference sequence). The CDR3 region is CAWSVREASTDTQYF. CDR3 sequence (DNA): TGTGCCTGGAGTGTACGGGAGGCTAGCACAGATACGCAGTATTTT.

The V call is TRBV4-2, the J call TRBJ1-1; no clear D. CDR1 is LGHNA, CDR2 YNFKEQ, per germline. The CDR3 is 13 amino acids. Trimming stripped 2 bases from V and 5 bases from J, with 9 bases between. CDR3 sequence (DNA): TGTGCCAGCAGCCAAATAGTCGGGACTGAAGCTTTCTTT. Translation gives CASSQIVGTEAFF.

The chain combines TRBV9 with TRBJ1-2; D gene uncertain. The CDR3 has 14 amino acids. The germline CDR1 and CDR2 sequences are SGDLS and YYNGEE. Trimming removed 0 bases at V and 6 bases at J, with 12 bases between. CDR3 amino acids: CASSVVRPGDGYTF. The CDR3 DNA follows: TGTGCCAGCAGCGTAGTCCGGCCCGGGGATGGCTACACCTTC.

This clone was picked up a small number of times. CDR3 sequence reads: CASRVGGNTGELFF. DNA for the CDR3: TGTGCCAGCAGAGTAGGGGGTAATACCGGGGAGCTGTTTTTT. The rearrangement links TRBV27 to TRBJ2-2; perhaps TRBD1 as D (6 bases). The CDR3 has 14 amino acids. Trimming removed 6 bases from V and 5 bases from J, with 13 bases in between. Germline V CDR1 and CDR2: MNHEY, SMNVEV (reference sequence).